This TCR beta chain was found in a study of T cell responses to AZD1222 COVID-19 vaccine. Notes on the study in general: An increase in Spike-specific TCR breadth and depth was observed after two AZD1222 doses. Clonal diversity was possibly underestimated, and white British individuals and females predominated among donors. Close to half of spike-specific TCRs reportedly recognize unmutated variant regions.

The CDR3 covers 15 residues. With V trimmed by 3 bases and J by 3 bases, 8 bases remained unmatched. CDR1 is SNHLY and CDR2 is FYNNEI in the germline V gene. The assay was immunoSEQ multiplex PCR, and TCRdb's table has in-frame clones only and misses some. This sample carries about 150,000 clones, less than 90% of them seen once, and the ten largest clones take 5.5% to 6%. This clone came up once. Antigen unknown. The rearrangement uses TRBV2 and TRBJ2-7; 7 nucleotides line up with TRBD1. The TCR originated in an adult in good health. The sequencing here drew on peripheral blood, taken on day 0 of MenACWY control vaccination. CDR3 in DNA: TGTGCCAGCAGTGAGATGGACAGGACACTCTACGAGCAGTACTTC. Encoded protein: CASSEMDRTLYEQYF.